The 25 T cell receptor beta chains below come from one sample, sequenced in a study of beta chain features in type 1 diabetes. Every isolated RNA sample was fully reverse transcribed, so sequencing captured expressed TCRB transcripts. Profiled with immunoSEQ multiplex PCR; TCRdb holds only in-frame clones, not every one. The sample includes some 400,000 clones, about 16% of them seen just once. The sample consisted of naive CD4+ T cells from blood. The receptors come from a woman under 30 in good health.

The chain recombines TRBV9 with TRBJ2-2; the match to TRBD2 covers 13 bases. Germline CDR1 is SGDLS and CDR2 is YYNGEE. Trimming at V came to 0 bases and at J to 4 bases, leaving 6 bases not matched to a gene. CDR3 length: 18 amino acids. The CDR3 region has the DNA TGTGCCAGCAGCGTAGGGTGGACTAGCGGGAGATCCACCGGGGAGCTGTTTTTT. Its protein product is CASSVGWTSGRSTGELFF.

In its sample, this clone was seen a few times. V and J are TRBV7-3 and TRBJ2-2; the D gene is possibly TRBD2 (5 bases). This CDR3 comprises 15 residues. V lost 2 bases to trimming and J lost 4 bases, with 11 bases between them. Germline CDR1 is SGHTA and CDR2 is FQGTGA. The CDR3 reads CASSLAPGVTGELFF. CDR3 bases: TGTGCCAGCAGCTTAGCCCCCGGGGTCACCGGGGAGCTGTTTTTT.

The V gene is TRBV28, the J gene TRBJ2-2; D is possibly TRBD1 (5 bases). The CDR3 runs to 13 residues. The V gene lost 7 bases and the J gene lost 1 base, with 7 bases spanning the gap. Germline values: CDR1 MDHEN, CDR2 SYDVKM. CDR3 residues: CASIQGNTGELFF. The CDR3 DNA sequence: TGTGCCAGCATTCAGGGGAACACCGGGGAGCTGTTTTTT.

This clone showed up just a few times. The CDR3 loop reads CASSKTAGTNTGELFF. The CDR3 DNA follows: TGTGCCAGCAGCAAAACCGCGGGGACGAACACCGGGGAGCTGTTTTTT. The chain is built from TRBV9 and TRBJ2-2; the D gene is possibly TRBD2 (6 bases). CDR3 length: 16 amino acids. CDR1 is SGDLS and CDR2 is YYNGEE in the germline V gene. V was clipped by 4 bases and J by 0 bases, with 13 bases between them.

The chain uses TRBV5-4 and TRBJ2-2, with 8 bases matching TRBD1. The CDR3 extends over 15 amino acids. Germline V CDR1 and CDR2: SGHNT, YYREEE (reference sequence). The J segment lost 5 bases and the V segment lost 4 bases, leaving 7 bases of the junction unmatched. Written as DNA, the CDR3 is TGTGCCAGCAGCAGGCCGGGACAGGTGACCGGGGAGCTGTTTTTT. It is translated as CASSRPGQVTGELFF.

This clone was detected a few times. The chain carries TRBV11-1 and TRBJ2-2, with D possibly TRBD1 on 6 matching bases. With 6 bases removed from V and 4 bases from J, the gap between germline ends came to 12 bases. Germline CDR1 SGHAT, CDR2 FQDESV (reference sequence). The CDR3 length is 14 residues. The CDR3 reads CASRLTDSTGELFF. The CDR3 DNA reads TGTGCCAGCAGGCTAACGGACAGCACCGGGGAGCTGTTTTTT.

This clone was found a few times. The J gene is TRBJ1-1, the V gene TRBV5-1, with D possibly TRBD1 on 6 matching bases. V lost 2 bases and J lost 4, with 18 bases in between. Germline V gene sequence: CDR1 SGHRS, CDR2 YFSETQ. The CDR3 consists of 16 residues. The CDR3 loop is CASSLTIGRTATEAFF. As DNA, the CDR3 is TGCGCCAGCAGCTTAACCATTGGACGGACAGCCACTGAAGCTTTCTTT. The whole variable domain, filled in from reference TRBV5-1 and TRBJ1-1, reads KAGVTQTPRYLIKTRGQQVTLSCSPISGHRSVSWYQQTPGQGLQFLFEYFSETQRNKGNFPGRFSGRQFSNSRSEMNVSTLELGDSALYLCASSLTIGRTATEAFFGQGTRLTVV.

The chain uses TRBV27 and TRBJ2-3; no firm D call. Germline CDR1 MNHEY, CDR2 SMNVEV (reference sequence). The V and J ends lost 3 bases and 0 bases respectively, with 7 bases between them. The CDR3 runs 14 residues. CDR3 in amino acids: CASSFSPSTDTQYF. The CDR3, as DNA: TGTGCCAGCAGTTTCTCCCCTAGCACAGATACGCAGTATTTT.

This clone was picked up a small number of times. The chain recombines TRBV25-1 with TRBJ2-5, with D possibly being TRBD1 (5 bases). CDR1 is MGHDK and CDR2 is SYGVNS in the germline V gene. This CDR3 contains 13 residues. The ends were cut back, 2 bases at V and 7 bases at J, with 11 bases in the middle. Here the CDR3 DNA reads TGTGCCAGCAGTGAAGTAGGGGTGGGGACCCAGTACTTC. It translates to CASSEVGVGTQYF. Based on the CDR3 plus reference TRBV25-1 and TRBJ2-5, the full variable domain is EADIYQTPRYLVIGTGKKITLECSQTMGHDKMYWYQQDPGMELHLIHYSYGVNSTEKGDLSSESTVSRIRTEHFPLTLESARPSHTSQYLCASSEVGVGTQYFGPGTRLLVL.

The chain links TRBV6-5 to TRBJ1-2; tentatively, D is TRBD1 (5 bases). Deletions cut 0 bases from V and 8 bases from J, with 13 bases between. Germline values: CDR1 MNHEY, CDR2 SVGAGI. The CDR3 extends over 14 amino acids. CDR3 residues: CASSYSPGPRGYTF. CDR3 nucleotide sequence: TGTGCCAGCAGTTACTCGCCAGGGCCTAGAGGCTACACCTTC.

A few counts support this clone. This rearrangement joins TRBV2 to TRBJ1-2; D unclear. CDR1 is SNHLY, CDR2 FYNNEI, per germline. There are 13 residues in the CDR3. V was trimmed by 3 bases and J by 1 base, leaving 6 bases between them. For the CDR3, the DNA is TGTGCCAGCAGTGACCAGATTAACTATGGCTACACCTTC. It translates to CASSDQINYGYTF.

This clone was observed a few times. This chain joins TRBV6-5 and TRBJ1-5; 7 positions match TRBD1. The junction had 7 bases not matched to a gene; V was cut back by 8 bases and J by 3 bases. This CDR3 has 14 residues. Germline-derived CDR1 and CDR2 are MNHEY and SVGAGI. The CDR3 DNA reads TGTGCCAGCTCGGGGGACAGACCCAATCAGCCCCAGCATTTT. This encodes CASSGDRPNQPQHF.

The table lists this clone with a few counts. This chain joins TRBV7-9 and TRBJ2-1; maybe TRBD2 (5 bases). Trimming removed 10 bases from V and 0 bases from J, with 13 bases in between. CDR3 size: 14 residues. Germline V gene lookup returns CDR1 SEHNR and CDR2 FQNEAQ (reference sequence). The CDR3 region has the DNA TGTGCCACCCCTGAAGGGAGCTCCTACAATGAGCAGTTCTTC. Translation gives CATPEGSSYNEQFF.

This clone has a handful of counts. This chain connects TRBV29-1 to TRBJ2-7, with TRBD1 matching 7 bases. CDR3 length: 12 residues. After removal of 7 bases from V and 2 bases from J, the junction contained 5 bases not matched to a gene. Germline V gene sequence: CDR1 SQVTM, CDR2 ANQGSEA. CDR3 DNA: TGCAGCGCTAGGGGGCAAACCTACGAGCAGTACTTC. Its translation is CSARGQTYEQYF.

V and J are TRBV9 and TRBJ2-7, with no clear D. Looked up from germline, CDR1 is SGDLS and CDR2 is YYNGEE. This CDR3 comprises 12 residues. The ends were cut back, 3 bases at V and 3 bases at J, with 7 bases in the middle. In DNA form, the CDR3 reads TGTGCCAGCAGCGGGCAACACTACGAGCAGTACTTC. Its translation is CASSGQHYEQYF.

This chain links TRBV7-9 with TRBJ2-7, with TRBD1 matching over 9 bases. V shed 5 bases and J 5 bases; nucleotides not matched to a gene: 1. The CDR3 is 12 residues long. Germline CDR1 reads SEHNR; CDR2 reads FQNEAQ (reference sequence). This CDR3 reads CASSGQGNEQYF. The CDR3 DNA is TGTGCCAGCAGCGGACAGGGGAACGAGCAGTACTTC.

The rearrangement uses TRBV5-4 and TRBJ1-2; no clear D gene. The CDR3 has 12 residues. Germline CDR1 SGHNT, CDR2 YYREEE (reference sequence). Deletions cut 4 bases from V and 6 bases from J, with 10 bases between. The CDR3 nucleotides are TGTGCCAGCAGCGCCGCCGGGGATGGCTACACCTTC. It yields the protein CASSAAGDGYTF. The full variable domain, with the rest looked up from reference TRBV5-4 and TRBJ1-2, is ETGVTQSPTHLIKTRGQQVTLRCSSQSGHNTVSWYQQALGQGPQFIFQYYREEENGRGNFPPRFSGLQFPNYSSELNVNALELDDSALYLCASSAAGDGYTFGSGTRLTVV.

The chain carries TRBV7-9 and TRBJ2-7; tentative D call: TRBD1 (7 bases). V was pared by 0 bases and J by 2 bases, with 14 bases between. CDR1 SEHNR and CDR2 FQNEAQ come from the germline V gene (reference sequence). The CDR3 extends over 16 amino acids. The CDR3 nucleotides are TGTGCCAGCAGCTTAGCTGGGCAGGGGGGAACCTACGAGCAGTACTTC. It is translated as CASSLAGQGGTYEQYF.

This clone has just a few counts. The chain uses TRBV6-1 and TRBJ2-2; 9 nucleotides align to TRBD2. The trim removed 6 bases at V and 5 bases at J, leaving 4 bases unmatched. CDR3 length: 14 amino acids. Germline lookup yields CDR1 MNHNS and CDR2 SASEGT. CDR3 bases: TGTGCCAGCAGGACTAGCGGAGCGACCGGGGAGCTGTTTTTT. Its translation: CASRTSGATGELFF.

The V gene is TRBV25-1, the J gene TRBJ1-1; 7 bases align to TRBD1. Germline lookup yields CDR1 MGHDK and CDR2 SYGVNS. Unmatched junction bases numbered 5, after V lost 1 base and J lost 3 bases. The length of the CDR3 is 15 residues. The CDR3 DNA reads TGTGCCAGCAGTGAATTGAGGGGGCTGGACACTGAAGCTTTCTTT. This translates into CASSELRGLDTEAFF. The variable domain in full, with the rest retrieved from reference TRBV25-1 and TRBJ1-1, is EADIYQTPRYLVIGTGKKITLECSQTMGHDKMYWYQQDPGMELHLIHYSYGVNSTEKGDLSSESTVSRIRTEHFPLTLESARPSHTSQYLCASSELRGLDTEAFFGQGTRLTVV.

This clone was observed a handful of times. This chain uses TRBV7-8 with TRBJ2-1; 9 bases align to TRBD2. The CDR3 runs to 16 residues. Germline CDR1 SGHVS, CDR2 FQNEAQ. J was trimmed by 7 bases and V by 1 base; bases with no gene match: 8. CDR3 in DNA: TGTGCCAGCAGCTTAGTTTTATTAGCGGGGGTGAATGAGCAGTTCTTC. Translation gives CASSLVLLAGVNEQFF.

This clone was observed a few times. The V call is TRBV4-1, the J call TRBJ1-5; D gene uncertain. The V gene lost 1 base and the J gene lost 3 bases, with 13 bases spanning the gap. Per the germline V gene, CDR1 is MGHRA and CDR2 is YSYEKL. The CDR3 is made up of 16 amino acids. The CDR3, as DNA: TGCGCCAGCAGCCAAGGCGAGAGGGTCTACAATCAGCCCCAGCATTTT. This gives the protein CASSQGERVYNQPQHF.

The gene calls are TRBV15 and TRBJ2-7, with TRBD2 identical over 7 bases. Germline CDR1 and CDR2: LNHNV and YYDKDF (reference sequence). The CDR3 spans 15 residues. J gave up 3 bases and V 4 bases, and 9 bases lay outside the gene matches. CDR3 sequence: CATSNPRSGGYEQYF. The CDR3 bases are TGTGCCACCAGCAACCCTAGATCGGGGGGCTACGAGCAGTACTTC.

The chain combines TRBV28 with TRBJ2-2; 7 bases align to TRBD1. This CDR3 spans 14 amino acids. V was pared by 2 bases and J by 7 bases, with 4 bases of the junction left unmatched. Germline-derived CDR1 and CDR2 are MDHEN and SYDVKM. The CDR3 DNA sequence: TGTGCCAGCAGTTTACCAGGGGGTGGCGGGGAGCTGTTTTTT. This encodes CASSLPGGGGELFF.

In this sample, this clone turned up a few times. The chain has TRBV15 and TRBJ1-2; D may be TRBD1 (5 bases). Trimming shortened V by 5 bases and J by 4 bases, and 20 bases separated the two germline ends. This CDR3 comprises 16 residues. In germline, CDR1 is LNHNV, CDR2 YYDKDF (reference sequence). The CDR3 protein is CATSPLGGGGSYGYTF. The DNA of the CDR3 is TGTGCCACCAGCCCGCTGGGCGGCGGGGGGAGCTATGGCTACACCTTC.